These T cell receptor beta chains were read from a single sample in a study of tissue T cells after allogeneic stem cell transplantation. Libraries were prepared by immunoSEQ multiplex PCR; TCRdb keeps only in-frame clonotypes and omits some of them. The data contain about 24,000 clones, roughly 70% of them singletons. Specimen: tissue from the ileum, collected at autopsy. Source of these receptors: a female donor older than 55 with lung cancer. The CDR3 runs from the conserved cysteine through the conserved F or W. Fields, in order: D gene, clone size, J gene, V gene, CDR3 protein, CDR3 DNA. D genes are given only for firm matches. Size tells how often a clone was seen (once, few, many) or the class of an expanded clone, and some rows leave it out.

D: TRBD2; size: -; J: TRBJ2-3; V: TRBV11-2; CDR3: CATRFGATRDGGDTQYF; DNA: TGTGCCACCCGCTTCGGGGCCACACGCGACGGGGGGGATACGCAGTATTTT
D: TRBD1; size: few; J: TRBJ2-3; V: TRBV3-1/TRBV3-2; CDR3: CASSQGTGLNTDTQYF; DNA: TGTGCCAGCAGCCAAGGGACAGGGCTGAACACAGATACGCAGTATTTT
D: -; size: -; J: TRBJ1-1; V: TRBV29-1; CDR3: CSVVRDTEAFF; DNA: TGCAGCGTTGTCCGGGACACTGAAGCTTTCTTT
D: -; size: -; J: TRBJ2-5; V: TRBV7-9; CDR3: CASSLAGGRQETQYF; DNA: TGTGCCAGCAGCTTAGCCGGGGGCCGCCAAGAGACCCAGTACTTC
D: -; size: -; J: TRBJ1-5; V: TRBV9; CDR3: CASSATTGWNQPQHF; DNA: TGTGCCAGCAGCGCAACAACAGGGTGGAATCAGCCCCAGCATTTT
D: -; size: -; J: TRBJ2-7; V: TRBV7-8; CDR3: CASSLVGLPFSEQYF; DNA: TGTGCCAGCAGCTTAGTGGGACTCCCTTTCTCCGAGCAGTACTTC
D: TRBD2; size: -; J: TRBJ2-1; V: TRBV27; CDR3: CASSFRGGDNEQFF; DNA: TGTGCCAGCAGTTTTCGCGGGGGGGACAATGAGCAGTTCTTC
D: -; size: -; J: TRBJ1-1; V: TRBV6-5; CDR3: CASMRRLLNTEAFF; DNA: TGTGCCAGCATGAGGCGTCTACTAAACACTGAAGCTTTCTTT
D: -; size: -; J: TRBJ1-2; V: TRBV20-1; CDR3: CMTTGLYGYTF; DNA: TGCATGACTACGGGACTCTATGGCTACACCTTC
D: -; size: -; J: TRBJ1-2; V: TRBV10-3; CDR3: CAISQGFEGGYTF; DNA: TGTGCCATCAGCCAGGGCTTTGAAGGCGGCTACACCTTC
D: TRBD2; size: -; J: TRBJ2-1; V: TRBV6-2/TRBV6-3; CDR3: CASSLLLHGTITEQFF; DNA: TGTGCCAGCAGTCTCCTCTTGCACGGGACTATAACTGAGCAGTTCTTC
D: TRBD2; size: -; J: TRBJ2-1; V: TRBV30; CDR3: CAWVGAGVREQFF; DNA: TGTGCCTGGGTGGGAGCGGGAGTACGGGAGCAGTTCTTC
D: -; size: -; J: TRBJ2-7; V: TRBV5-4; CDR3: CASTSGLFYEQYF; DNA: TGTGCCAGCACCTCGGGACTCTTCTACGAGCAGTACTTC
D: -; size: -; J: TRBJ2-7; V: TRBV2; CDR3: CASKGVRQNYEQYF; DNA: TGTGCCAGCAAAGGGGTCAGACAGAATTACGAGCAGTACTTC
D: -; size: few; J: TRBJ2-7; V: TRBV5-5; CDR3: CASSNMGPTYEQYF; DNA: TGTGCCAGCAGCAACATGGGACCAACCTACGAGCAGTACTTC
D: TRBD2; size: -; J: TRBJ2-5; V: TRBV5-8; CDR3: CASSSGLAGGVGETQYF; DNA: TGTGCCAGCAGCTCGGGACTAGCGGGAGGGGTCGGAGAGACCCAGTACTTC
D: -; size: -; J: TRBJ2-1; V: TRBV5-8; CDR3: CASSSGSPGSYNEQFF; DNA: TGTGCCAGCAGCTCTGGAAGCCCAGGCTCCTACAATGAGCAGTTCTTC
D: -; size: -; J: TRBJ1-3; V: TRBV19; CDR3: CASRGLQGRSGNTIYF; DNA: TGTGCCAGTAGGGGACTGCAGGGCCGCTCTGGAAACACCATATATTTT
D: -; size: few; J: TRBJ1-2; V: TRBV5-1; CDR3: CASSLQENYGYTF; DNA: TGCGCCAGCAGCCTACAGGAAAACTATGGCTACACCTTC
D: -; size: few; J: TRBJ1-1; V: TRBV21-1; CDR3: CASSKESGLFPAKAVNTEAFF; DNA: TGTGCCAGCAGCAAAGAGTCAGGACTCTTTCCGGCAAAGGCCGTGAACACTGAAGCTTTCTTT
D: -; size: -; J: TRBJ2-7; V: TRBV24-1; CDR3: CATSEGGGGYEQYF; DNA: TGTGCCACCAGTGAGGGAGGAGGGGGATACGAGCAGTACTTC
D: -; size: -; J: TRBJ2-7; V: TRBV5-1; CDR3: CASSLEGHSYEQYF; DNA: TGCGCCAGCAGCTTGGAGGGACATTCCTACGAGCAGTACTTC
D: TRBD2; size: few; J: TRBJ2-5; V: TRBV18; CDR3: CASSPRLAGTQETQYF; DNA: TGTGCCAGCTCACCCAGACTAGCGGGAACCCAAGAGACCCAGTACTTC
D: -; size: few; J: TRBJ1-2; V: TRBV15; CDR3: CATSRPSLGYGYTF; DNA: TGTGCCACCAGCAGACCCTCACTTGGATATGGCTACACCTTC